The T cell receptor (beta chain) under discussion was sequenced for a study of STAT5B mutations in CD4+ large granular lymphocyte leukemia (dated by TCRdb to the early 2020s). Regarding the complete study: Among healthy controls, the CDR3 'QG' motif was associated with a particular HLA allele. The TCRbeta repertoires of CD4+ T-cell large granular lymphocyte leukemia patients were compared with the TCRbeta repertoires of healthy blood donors. Flow cytometry on FACSCanto II or FACSVerse confirmed that purified fractions exceeded 95% purity among lymphocytes. What the study reported, not specific to this receptor: Compared with healthy CD4+ repertoires, CD4-sorted patient repertoires appeared more clonal, and this difference remained even after the putative leukemic clones were removed. Enrichment of TRBV06-family usage was observed among the top patient clones (8/27) relative to healthy controls (2/35). Data were not HLA-matched; higher clonality in CD4+ versus CD8+ T-LGLL could reflect the relatively small sample size. Each patient's main leukemic clonotypes were private, but around 25% of these clonotypes showed up at low frequency in the non-leukemic repertoires of other patients.

The immunoSEQ assay at survey resolution was used to sequence TCRbeta rearrangements from genomic DNA. For the original study's pipeline: In the TCR sequencing data, the lowest productive clonotype frequency that could be detected was 2.59 x 10-5. Analyses included only productive TCRbeta rearrangements, meaning complete and in-frame sequences. Simpson clonality, calculated in the immunoSEQ Analyzer version 3.0, was used as the measure of sample clonality. Based on frequency, clones were grouped as very rare, small, medium, large (1-20%) or hyperexpanded (>20%). Generation probabilities were estimated with OLGA 1.2.3, V-gene circos plots were generated with VDJtools, specificities were searched for in VDJdb, and CDR3 motifs were identified with GLIPH. TCRdb holds this immuneACCESS table with in-frame rearrangements only. Some clones are missing; in checked studies, unresolved V genes explain under half, and the rest has no known cause. Clonal size and the V and J genes are those of that table, whereas D and trimming came from the DNA. A total of about 40,000 clones appear in this sample, approximately 88% of them only once. About 0.34% of the sample is in the top ten clones.

As regards this clone: The antigen this receptor binds is unknown. Base qualities are not recorded, but no much larger clone differs from it by a single base.

Healthy controls were 35 or so blood donors whose buffy coats came from the Finnish Red Cross blood service. All TCR-sequenced material derived from peripheral blood: patient blood samples and healthy donor buffy coats. Ficoll-Hypaque gradient centrifugation was used to isolate peripheral blood mononuclear cells. For the healthy controls, CD4+ cells were obtained from buffy coats by magnetic purification. Genomic DNA was extracted with the Gentra Puregene Cell and Tissue kit and quantified on a Qubit 2.0 fluorometer. Including the terminal cysteine and phenylalanine, the CDR3 comprises 13 residues. CDR3 DNA only is kept here, 39 bases in frame from base 1. V sheds 2 bases and J sheds 3 bases, leaving 6 bases between their ends. The germline V gene encodes CDR1 ENHRY and CDR2 SYGVKD.

This TCR was recovered from a human donor in good health. Sequences were obtained from CD4+ T cells from blood buffy coats. In this chain, TRBV10-3 is recombined with TRBJ2-3; the D region possibly corresponds to TRBD2 (6 bases align). This receptor has the CDR3 CAISEAGTDTQYF. The bases read TGTGCCATCAGTGAGGCGGGAACAGATACGCAGTATTTT.